This T cell receptor (beta chain) comes out of a study of beta chain features in type 1 diabetes. Whole-study context: Cells sorted and examined across all samples totaled 107,917,701.

The entirety of the isolated RNA underwent reverse transcription, so expressed TCRB transcripts were sequenced. Only in-frame clones appear in the TCRdb table, and some are missing; sequencing was by immunoSEQ multiplex PCR. This sample has around 250,000 clones, with roughly 21% found just once. Blood was drawn once from each donor into heparinised tubes. The draws averaged around 120 mL. Via CD45RO/CCR7/CD25/CD127/CD95/CD27, cells of the CD4+ naive, central memory, regulatory and stem cell-like memory subsets were sorted. Study-wide results and caveats: In all four CD4+ subsets, TCRB CDR3 length was significantly, moderately reduced in type 1 diabetes.

This CDR3 has 14 residues. Germline V lookup: CDR1 GTSNPN, CDR2 SVGIG (reference sequence). Unmatched junction bases numbered 11, after V lost 0 bases and J lost 13 bases. This clone showed up just a few times. What it binds is not known. The V gene is TRBV30, the J gene TRBJ2-2; TRBD2 matches at 7 bases. The receptor was isolated from a woman in her thirties or forties with type 1 diabetes. The specimen sequenced was naive CD4+ T cells from blood. The CDR3 sequence: CAWSVPGWEGALFF. The CDR3 DNA follows: TGTGCCTGGAGTGTACCCGGTTGGGAGGGCGCGCTGTTTTTT.